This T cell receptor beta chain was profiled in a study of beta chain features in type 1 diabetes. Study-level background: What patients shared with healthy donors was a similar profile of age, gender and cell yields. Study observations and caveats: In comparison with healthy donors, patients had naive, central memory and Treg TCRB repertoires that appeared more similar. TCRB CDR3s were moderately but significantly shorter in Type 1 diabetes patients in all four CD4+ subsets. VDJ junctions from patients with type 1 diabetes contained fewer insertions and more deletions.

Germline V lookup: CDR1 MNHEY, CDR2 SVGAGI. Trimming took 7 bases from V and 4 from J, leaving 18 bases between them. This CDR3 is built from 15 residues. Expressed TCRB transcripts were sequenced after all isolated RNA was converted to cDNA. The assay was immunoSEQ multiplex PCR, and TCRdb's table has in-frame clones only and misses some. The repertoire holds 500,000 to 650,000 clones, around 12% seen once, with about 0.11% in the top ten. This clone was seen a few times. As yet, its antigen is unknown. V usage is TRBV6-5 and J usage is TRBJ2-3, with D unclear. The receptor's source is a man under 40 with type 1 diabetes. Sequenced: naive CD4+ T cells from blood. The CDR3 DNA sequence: TGTGCCAGCACCCCTGGACCGCACACCGCAGATACGCAGTATTTT. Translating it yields CASTPGPHTADTQYF.